This TCR beta chain was sequenced in a study of T cell repertoires in cytomegalovirus infection. The CDR3 length is 14 residues. Germline-derived CDR1 and CDR2 are KGHDR and SFDVKD. V was pared by 3 bases and J by 6 bases, with 11 bases between. One entry per CDR3 protein, called by TCRdb with MiXCR from the reads. The sample has some 920,000 distinct CDR3 sequences, less than 40% seen once; the top ten hold about an eighth. This clonotype was recorded many times. Antigen: not known. This clonotype originated in a human donor in good health (CMV status not recorded). Some clones in this sample may be carry-over from other donors' samples. The chain joins TRBV24-1 to TRBJ2-1; D remains unclear. The source material was cultured CD8+ T cells from PBMCs, sampled from culture after CMV antigen stimulation. The CDR3 region has the DNA TGTGCCACCAGTGATGGGCCCTACTCCAATGAGCAGTTCTTC. This translates into CATSDGPYSNEQFF.